The 13 T cell receptor beta chains below all came from one sample that was sequenced in a study of Graves' ophthalmopathy and Graves' hyperthyroidism. RNA transcripts were the source from which TCR beta CDR3 regions were amplified. Second-round multiplex PCR followed a first-round RT-PCR using HTBI primers. TCRdb independently ran MiXCR on the multiplex PCR reads; one entry per CDR3 protein. The table includes under 800,000 distinct CDR3 sequences, about a fifth detected once. The sequenced material came from peripheral blood. These receptors were collected from a woman younger than 30 with stable Graves' hyperthyroidism. Some clones in this sample may be carry-over from other donors' samples.

This clonotype showed up many times. This chain connects TRBV6-5 to TRBJ2-3; 8 nucleotides align to TRBD2. The CDR3 runs to 15 residues. V shed 7 bases and J 5 bases; nucleotides not matched to a gene: 11. Germline V gene lookup returns CDR1 MNHEY and CDR2 SVGAGI. The DNA of the CDR3 is TGTGCCAGCACGGTGGTGAGCGGGAGCGGAGATACGCAGTATTTT. Its protein is CASTVVSGSGDTQYF.

This clonotype occurred a few times. This rearrangement joins TRBV27 to TRBJ1-2; D is undetermined. The CDR3 is 13 residues long. Trimming shortened V by 5 bases and J by 5 bases, and 12 bases separated the two germline ends. The germline CDR1 and CDR2 sequences are MNHEY and SMNVEV (reference sequence). CDR3 sequence: CASSNGRWYGYTF. CDR3 nucleotides: TGTGCCAGCAGTAACGGACGGTGGTATGGCTACACCTTC.

This clonotype was seen at least ten times. The chain employs TRBV6-1 and TRBJ1-1, with unresolved D. V lost 6 bases and J lost 0, with 8 bases in between. Germline V gene data show CDR1 as MNHNS and CDR2 as SASEGT. The CDR3 is 13 amino acids. As DNA, the CDR3 is TGTGCCAGCAGGGAAACAGTGAACACTGAAGCTTTCTTT. Translating gives CASRETVNTEAFF.

This clonotype showed up many times. The gene calls are TRBV5-1 and TRBJ1-2; TRBD1 might be the D (6 bases). The CDR3 has 12 amino acids. Germline V gives CDR1 SGHRS, CDR2 YFSETQ. Trimming left V 0 bases short and J 8 bases short, with 8 bases between. CDR3 in amino acids: CASSLDGGGYTF. The CDR3 DNA follows: TGCGCCAGCAGCTTGGATGGGGGCGGCTACACCTTC. The complete variable domain, with remaining parts taken from reference TRBV5-1 and TRBJ1-2, reads KAGVTQTPRYLIKTRGQQVTLSCSPISGHRSVSWYQQTPGQGLQFLFEYFSETQRNKGNFPGRFSGRQFSNSRSEMNVSTLELGDSALYLCASSLDGGGYTFGSGTRLTVV.

This clonotype was detected a few times. V gene TRBV4-1 combines with J gene TRBJ2-2; 8 nucleotides align to TRBD2. Germline CDR1 and CDR2: MGHRA and YSYEKL. Trimming took 2 bases from V and 5 from J; bases not matched to a gene: 10. This CDR3 region has 17 residues. The CDR3 loop reads CASSQLSGGVLTGELFF. The CDR3 DNA is TGCGCCAGCAGCCAACTATCCGGGGGGGTGCTGACCGGGGAGCTGTTTTTT.

This clonotype was picked up many times. The J gene is TRBJ1-6, the V gene TRBV20-1; possibly TRBD1 for D (6 bases). Germline CDR1 DFQATT, CDR2 SNEGSKA (reference sequence). The CDR3 sequence is 13 residues long. V lost 2 bases to trimming and J lost 5 bases, with 7 bases between them. CDR3: CSARRQDNSPLHF. CDR3 DNA sequence: TGCAGTGCTAGAAGACAGGATAATTCACCCCTCCACTTT.

This clonotype occurred many times. V gene TRBV7-2 combines with J gene TRBJ2-7; D possibly corresponds to TRBD2 (5 bases). Trimming stripped 2 bases from V and 3 bases from J, with 14 bases between. Germline CDR1 SGHTA, CDR2 FQGNSA. The CDR3 is 15 residues long. CDR3 sequence (DNA): TGTGCCAGCAGCTTAAAGCGGCAGACTAACTACGAGCAGTACTTC. This encodes CASSLKRQTNYEQYF.

There are many counts of this clonotype. This rearrangement joins TRBV4-1 to TRBJ2-7; 8 bases agree with TRBD2. The V gene end was trimmed by 4 bases and the J gene end by 0 bases; junction bases not matched to a gene: 8. Looked up from germline, CDR1 is MGHRA and CDR2 is YSYEKL. The CDR3 sequence is 16 residues long. CDR3 coding DNA: TGCGCCAGCAGCCTTCGGGGGGGAAGGGGCTCCTACGAGCAGTACTTC. It codes for CASSLRGGRGSYEQYF.

V and J are TRBV20-1 and TRBJ1-1, with a possible D match to TRBD1 (5 bases). Germline V CDR1 and CDR2: DFQATT, SNEGSKA (reference sequence). Trimming shortened V by 2 bases and J by 1 base, and 11 bases separated the two germline ends. The CDR3 is made up of 14 amino acids. CDR3 loop: CSARPGLENTEAFF. The CDR3 DNA reads as TGCAGTGCTAGACCGGGACTGGAGAACACTGAAGCTTTCTTT.

This clonotype showed up many times. This chain uses TRBV30 with TRBJ2-5, with D perhaps given as TRBD1 or TRBD2 (6 bases each). CDR3 length: 14 amino acids. CDR1 and CDR2 (germline): GTSNPN, SVGIG (reference sequence). Trimming left V 1 base short and J 5 bases short, with 14 bases between. CDR3 nucleotides: TGTGCCTGGAGTGACGTGGGGGGCCTGGAGACCCAGTACTTC. This encodes CAWSDVGGLETQYF.

This clonotype was counted at least ten times. The junction departs from germline at one end; a sequencing error may be responsible. The chain is built from TRBV7-2 and TRBJ2-5, with TRBD1 as a possible D gene (6 bases). CDR1 is SGHTA and CDR2 is FQGNSA in the germline V gene. The CDR3 spans 13 residues. The CDR3 nucleotides read TGTGCCAGCAGTCAGGACAGACAAGAGGCCCAGTACTTC. Translation: CASSQDRQEAQYF.

The chain joins TRBV20-1 to TRBJ2-4; a weak D match, TRBD1 (6 bases). V was cut by 1 base and J by 3 bases, with 16 bases left in between. This CDR3 region has 16 residues. The germline gives CDR1 DFQATT, CDR2 SNEGSKA (reference sequence). CDR3 in DNA: TGCAGTGCTAGAGCCGCCAGAGGGGGTAACAAAAACATTCAGTACTTC. It yields the protein CSARAARGGNKNIQYF.

This clonotype was seen once. A much larger clone lies a single base off, so this may be a read error. The chain carries TRBV5-1 and TRBJ2-2; TRBD2 agrees at 8 bases. The CDR3 contains 15 residues. Germline CDR1 SGHRS, CDR2 YFSETQ. Written as DNA, the CDR3 is TGCGCCAGCAGCATCGAAGCGGGGGCCCCCGGGGAGCCGTTTTTT. Translating gives CASSIEAGAPGEPFF.